The 24 T cell receptor beta chains in this list originate from one sample, sequenced in a study of blood T cell repertoires in COVID-19. TCRdb keeps only in-frame clones here, not all; method: immunoSEQ multiplex PCR. The sample shows about 340,000 clones, more than 90% of them seen only once. Sequencing was done on a sample of PBMCs or T cells enriched from blood (not recorded which). The receptor source for this set is a woman aged 25 to 39 who had recovered from COVID-19.

CDR3 sequence: CASSRTGFSTDTQYF. The CDR3 DNA follows: TGTGCCAGCAGCCGTACAGGGTTTAGCACAGATACGCAGTATTTT. The gene calls are TRBV13 and TRBJ2-3, with a weak D call TRBD1 (6 bases). The CDR3 is 15 residues long. Germline assignment: CDR1 PRHDT and CDR2 FYEKMQ (reference sequence). With 5 bases removed from V and 0 bases from J, the gap between germline ends came to 12 bases. Looking up the rest from reference TRBV13 and TRBJ2-3 gives the full variable domain: AAGVIQSPRHLIKEKRETATLKCYPIPRHDTVYWYQQGPGQDPQFLISFYEKMQSDKGSIPDRFSAQQFSDYHSELNMSSLELGDSALYFCASSRTGFSTDTQYFGPGTRLTVL.

The chain recombines TRBV9 with TRBJ2-3; TRBD2 matches at 7 bases. CDR1 is SGDLS, CDR2 YYNGEE, per germline. CDR3 size: 17 residues. V dropped 3 bases and J dropped 1; count of bases not matched to a gene: 11. The CDR3 spells CASSARSFSGGTDTQYF. CDR3 bases: TGTGCCAGCAGCGCTCGGAGCTTCAGCGGGGGCACAGATACGCAGTATTTT. Based on the CDR3 plus reference TRBV9 and TRBJ2-3, the full variable domain is DSGVTQTPKHLITATGQRVTLRCSPRSGDLSVYWYQQSLDQGLQFLIQYYNGEERAKGNILERFSAQQFPDLHSELNLSSLELGDSALYFCASSARSFSGGTDTQYFGPGTRLTVL.

V gene TRBV29-1 combines with J gene TRBJ2-1, with D possibly TRBD2 on 5 matching bases. Per the germline V gene, CDR1 is SQVTM and CDR2 is ANQGSEA. This CDR3 has 14 amino acids. With 5 bases removed from V and 2 bases from J, the gap between germline ends came to 13 bases. The CDR3 DNA sequence: TGCAGCGTTTGTTTAGGGAGAACCTACAATGAGCAGTTCTTC. It translates to CSVCLGRTYNEQFF.

Only one count was recorded for this clone. This chain uses TRBV24-1 with TRBJ2-5, with TRBD1 identical over 10 bases. Trimming cost V 7 bases and J 6 bases; bases outside gene matches: 7. Germline CDR1 and CDR2: KGHDR and SFDVKD. The CDR3 has 14 residues. The CDR3 sequence is CATRLDRGQKTQYF. CDR3 DNA sequence: TGTGCCACCAGATTAGACAGGGGGCAAAAGACCCAGTACTTC.

The chain recombines TRBV28 with TRBJ1-2; a weak D match, TRBD1 (6 bases). The CDR3 totals 15 residues. The germline V and J ends were trimmed by 6 bases and 0 bases, with 14 bases remaining between them. Per germline, CDR1 MDHEN and CDR2 SYDVKM. The CDR3 sequence: CASSSTGTANYGYTF. In nucleotides, the CDR3 is TGTGCCAGCAGCTCAACAGGGACCGCTAACTATGGCTACACCTTC.

Points on this clone: The sample contains more than one DNA sequence encoding this CDR3. The V gene is TRBV28, the J gene TRBJ2-7, with 14 bases that match TRBD2. Germline values: CDR1 MDHEN, CDR2 SYDVKM. This CDR3 contains 14 residues. V trimming: 5 bases; J trimming: 5 bases; junction bases outside the gene matches: 2. CDR3 residues: CASSRTSGRNEQYF. CDR3 bases: TGTGCCAGCAGTCGGACTAGCGGGAGGAACGAGCAGTACTTC.

The gene calls are TRBV4-3 and TRBJ1-4; the D is unclear. This CDR3 spans 12 amino acids. V dropped 0 bases and J dropped 8 bases, with 4 bases sitting between them. Germline V gene sequence: CDR1 LGHNA, CDR2 YSLEER. CDR3 residues: CASSQDLEKLFF. The CDR3 nucleotides are TGCGCCAGCAGCCAAGATCTCGAAAAACTGTTTTTT.

The chain employs TRBV9 and TRBJ1-2; the match to TRBD1 covers 8 bases. The germline V gene has CDR1 SGDLS and CDR2 YYNGEE. V shed 7 bases, J shed 2 bases, and the junction held 4 bases outside the gene matches. This CDR3 has 13 amino acids. The CDR3 is CASGRTGNYGYTF. The CDR3 nucleotides read TGTGCCAGCGGCAGGACAGGGAACTATGGCTACACCTTC.

The chain couples TRBV4-3 to TRBJ1-2; 9 bases map to TRBD1. CDR3 length: 17 residues. With V trimmed by 0 bases and J by 6 bases, 11 bases remained unmatched. The V gene's germline CDR1 is LGHNA and CDR2 YSLEER. CDR3 DNA sequence: TGCGCCAGCAGCCAAGAAGGAAGGGACAGGGAAATCGATGGCTACACCTTC. Translated: CASSQEGRDREIDGYTF.

V is TRBV19 and J is TRBJ1-2; D is possibly TRBD1 (6 bases). The germline V gene has CDR1 LNHDA and CDR2 SQIVND (reference sequence). V was shortened by 6 bases and J by 5 bases, with 10 bases between the two germline ends. The length of the CDR3 is 12 residues. CDR3 residues: CASRSGAYGYTF. The CDR3 nucleotides are TGTGCCAGTAGATCAGGGGCGTATGGCTACACCTTC.

The chain employs TRBV28 and TRBJ2-7, with 7 positions matching TRBD1. The CDR3 runs 16 residues. The trim removed 5 bases at V and 5 bases at J, leaving 15 bases unmatched. From germline, CDR1 is MDHEN and CDR2 SYDVKM. The DNA for the CDR3 is TGTGCCAGCAGTACCAGGAGACAGGGATCCTGGCACGAGCAGTACTTC. Its translation: CASSTRRQGSWHEQYF.

J is TRBJ1-1 and V is TRBV7-9; 7 bases agree with TRBD1. Germline V CDR1 and CDR2: SEHNR, FQNEAQ (reference sequence). The CDR3 length is 15 residues. The V segment lost 5 bases and the J segment 3 bases; nucleotides outside the gene matches: 9. In nucleotides, the CDR3 is TGTGCCAGCAGCACTAGACAGGGCTTGGACACTGAAGCTTTCTTT. It encodes CASSTRQGLDTEAFF.

V gene TRBV11-2 combines with J gene TRBJ2-4; TRBD1 matches at 7 bases. The germline V gene has CDR1 SGHAT and CDR2 FQNNGV. With 3 bases clipped from V and 0 bases from J, the junction kept 5 bases outside the gene matches. This CDR3 region has 16 residues. The CDR3 loop is CASSFSGQKAKNIQYF. The CDR3 DNA is TGTGCCAGCAGCTTTTCGGGACAGAAAGCCAAAAACATTCAGTACTTC.

This chain connects TRBV6-2 or TRBV6-3 to TRBJ2-3; D gene uncertain. V shed 2 bases and J shed 6 bases, with 6 bases lying between them. Germline CDR1 is MNHEY and CDR2 is SVGEGT. This CDR3 is 12 amino acids long. DNA of the CDR3: TGTGCCAGCAGTTACCCCGCGGATACGCAGTATTTT. It codes for CASSYPADTQYF.

J is TRBJ2-2 and V is TRBV4-2; 8 nucleotides align to TRBD1. The germline gives CDR1 LGHNA, CDR2 YNFKEQ. CDR3 length: 15 residues. J lost 3 bases, V lost 4 bases, and 4 bases had no gene match. CDR3 sequence: CASSPRQGHTGELFF. In DNA, the CDR3 is TGTGCCAGCAGCCCACGACAGGGGCACACCGGGGAGCTGTTTTTT.

J is TRBJ1-2 and V is TRBV28; tentative D call: TRBD1 (6 bases). This CDR3 contains 17 residues. Trimming pared 3 bases from V and 2 bases from J, leaving 19 bases between. Germline assignment: CDR1 MDHEN and CDR2 SYDVKM. The CDR3 reads CASSFPGGGRLNYGYTF. The CDR3 DNA reads TGTGCCAGCAGTTTCCCGGGCGGGGGGCGCCTCAACTATGGCTACACCTTC.

In regard to this clone: Other DNA sequences in the sample encode the same CDR3. This chain connects TRBV30 to TRBJ1-6; unclear D gene. Germline lookup yields CDR1 GTSNPN and CDR2 SVGIG (reference sequence). The CDR3 covers 14 residues. Trimming removed 2 bases at V and 1 base at J, with 6 bases between. The CDR3 here is CAWSPGSYNSPLHF. As DNA, the CDR3 is TGTGCCTGGAGTCCGGGTTCCTATAATTCACCCCTCCACTTT.

V gene TRBV5-1 combines with J gene TRBJ2-2; 11 nucleotides line up with TRBD1. CDR1 is SGHRS and CDR2 is YFSETQ in the germline V gene. The length of the CDR3 is 14 residues. V lost 3 bases to trimming and J lost 7 bases; unmatched junction nucleotides: 2. The CDR3 DNA is TGCGCCAGCAGCTCGGGACAGGGGGGCGGGGAGCTGTTTTTT. Protein product: CASSSGQGGGELFF. The full variable domain, its missing parts supplied by reference TRBV5-1 and TRBJ2-2, is KAGVTQTPRYLIKTRGQQVTLSCSPISGHRSVSWYQQTPGQGLQFLFEYFSETQRNKGNFPGRFSGRQFSNSRSEMNVSTLELGDSALYLCASSSGQGGGELFFGEGSRLTVL.

The genes are TRBV4-1 and TRBJ2-5; weak D call: TRBD1 (6 bases). Trimming took off 5 bases at V and 2 bases at J, with 15 bases between the two ends. Looked up from germline, CDR1 is MGHRA and CDR2 is YSYEKL. This CDR3 has 15 amino acids. The CDR3 loop is CASSLQGNKQETQYF. DNA for the CDR3: TGCGCCAGCAGCTTACAGGGAAATAAACAAGAGACCCAGTACTTC.

This chain uses TRBV7-9 with TRBJ2-2; 8 bases match TRBD1. The V gene end was trimmed by 5 bases and the J gene end by 1 base; junction bases not matched to a gene: 12. The length of the CDR3 is 18 residues. From germline, CDR1 is SEHNR and CDR2 FQNEAQ (reference sequence). The CDR3 reads CASSPDRGQSLNTGELFF. The CDR3 coding sequence is TGTGCCAGCAGCCCAGACAGGGGTCAATCTTTGAACACCGGGGAGCTGTTTTTT. Based on the CDR3 plus reference TRBV7-9 and TRBJ2-2, the full variable domain is DTGVSQNPRHKITKRGQNVTFRCDPISEHNRLYWYRQTLGQGPEFLTYFQNEAQLEKSRLLSDRFSAERPKGSFSTLEIQRTEQGDSAMYLCASSPDRGQSLNTGELFFGEGSRLTVL.

J is TRBJ2-1 and V is TRBV7-2; 9 bases line up with TRBD2. V gave up 5 bases and J gave up 8 bases; unmatched junction bases: 10. Per the germline V gene, CDR1 is SGHTA and CDR2 is FQGNSA. CDR3 length: 15 amino acids. CDR3 amino acids: CASSPPGLAFDEQFF. The CDR3 bases are TGTGCCAGCAGCCCCCCGGGACTAGCATTCGATGAGCAGTTCTTC.

This clone was detected only once. The chain is built from TRBV9 and TRBJ2-1; TRBD2 is a possible D gene (6 bases). Trimming left V 3 bases short and J 3 bases short, with 19 bases between. Germline CDR1 is SGDLS and CDR2 is YYNGEE. The CDR3 has 17 amino acids. CDR3 region: CASSAKRQGGHYNEQFF. The CDR3 DNA sequence: TGTGCCAGCAGCGCCAAACGCCAGGGAGGTCACTACAATGAGCAGTTCTTC.

Here the CDR3 reads CASSQGGLWGNDEQYF. The CDR3 nucleotides read TGTGCCAGCAGCCAGGGGGGGCTTTGGGGAAATGACGAGCAGTACTTC. The rearrangement joins TRBV3-1 (or the pseudogene TRBV3-2) to TRBJ2-7, with D perhaps TRBD2 (7 bases). CDR1 and CDR2 from the germline V gene are LGHDT and YNNKEL (reference sequence). V was trimmed by 3 bases and J by 5 bases, leaving 20 bases between them. This CDR3 contains 16 residues.

The chain couples TRBV18 to TRBJ1-1; the match to TRBD1 covers 10 bases. Germline V gene data show CDR1 as KGHSH and CDR2 as LQKENI. The V gene end was trimmed by 0 bases and the J gene end by 12 bases; junction bases not matched to a gene: 10. This CDR3 is built from 15 residues. CDR3 DNA sequence: TGTGCCAGCTCACCACCGGACAGGGGGACGAACGTTCCTTTCTTT. Its translation is CASSPPDRGTNVPFF.